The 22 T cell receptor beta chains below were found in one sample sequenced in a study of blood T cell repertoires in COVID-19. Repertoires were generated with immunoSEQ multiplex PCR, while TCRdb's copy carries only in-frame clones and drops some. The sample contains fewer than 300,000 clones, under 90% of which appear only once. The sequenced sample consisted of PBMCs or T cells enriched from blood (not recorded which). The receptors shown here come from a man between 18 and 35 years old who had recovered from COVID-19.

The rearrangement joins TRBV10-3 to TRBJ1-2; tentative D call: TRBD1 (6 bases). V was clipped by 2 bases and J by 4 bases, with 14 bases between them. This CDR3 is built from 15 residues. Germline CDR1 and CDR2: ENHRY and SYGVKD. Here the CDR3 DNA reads TGTGCCATCAGTGAGCCACTAACAGGGACCTATGGCTACACCTTC. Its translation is CAISEPLTGTYGYTF.

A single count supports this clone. CDR3 bases: TGTGCCAGCAGTTTTCTCACAGGGGACGAGCAGTACTTC. Encoded protein: CASSFLTGDEQYF. V is TRBV12-3 or TRBV12-4 and J is TRBJ2-7, with 7 bases lining up with TRBD1. J was trimmed by 5 bases and V by 3 bases; bases with no gene match: 4. The CDR3 has 13 amino acids.

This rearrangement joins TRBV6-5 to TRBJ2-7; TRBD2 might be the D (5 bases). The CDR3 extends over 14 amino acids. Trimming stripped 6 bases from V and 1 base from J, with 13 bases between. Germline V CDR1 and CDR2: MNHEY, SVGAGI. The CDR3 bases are TGTGCCAGCAGAGGGTCGGGGATATCCTACGAGCAGTACTTC. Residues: CASRGSGISYEQYF.

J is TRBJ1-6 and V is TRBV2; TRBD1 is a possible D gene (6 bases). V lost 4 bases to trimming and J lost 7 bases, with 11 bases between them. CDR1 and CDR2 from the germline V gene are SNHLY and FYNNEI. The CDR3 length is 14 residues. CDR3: CASSVDRRNSPLHF. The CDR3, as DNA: TGTGCCAGCAGTGTGGACAGAAGGAATTCACCCCTCCACTTT.

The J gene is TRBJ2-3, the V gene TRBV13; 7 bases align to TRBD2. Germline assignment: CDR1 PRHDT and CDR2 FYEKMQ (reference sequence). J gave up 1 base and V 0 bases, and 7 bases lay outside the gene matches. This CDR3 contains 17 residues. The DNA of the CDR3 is TGTGCCAGCAGCTTAGGTGCGGGAGTTAGGGGCACAGATACGCAGTATTTT. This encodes CASSLGAGVRGTDTQYF. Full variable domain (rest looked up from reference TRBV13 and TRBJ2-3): AAGVIQSPRHLIKEKRETATLKCYPIPRHDTVYWYQQGPGQDPQFLISFYEKMQSDKGSIPDRFSAQQFSDYHSELNMSSLELGDSALYFCASSLGAGVRGTDTQYFGPGTRLTVL.

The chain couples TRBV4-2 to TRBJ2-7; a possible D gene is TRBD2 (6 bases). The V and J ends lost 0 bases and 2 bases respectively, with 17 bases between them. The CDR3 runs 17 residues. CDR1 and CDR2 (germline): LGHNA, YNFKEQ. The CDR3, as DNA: TGTGCCAGCAGCCAAGATCTTCCCCTCGGGAGAGCCTACGAGCAGTACTTC. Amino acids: CASSQDLPLGRAYEQYF.

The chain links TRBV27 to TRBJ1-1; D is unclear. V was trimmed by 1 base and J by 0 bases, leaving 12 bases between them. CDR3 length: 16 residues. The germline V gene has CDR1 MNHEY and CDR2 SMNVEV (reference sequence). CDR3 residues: CASSLYGLQLNTEAFF. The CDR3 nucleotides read TGTGCCAGCAGTTTATACGGCCTACAGTTGAACACTGAAGCTTTCTTT.

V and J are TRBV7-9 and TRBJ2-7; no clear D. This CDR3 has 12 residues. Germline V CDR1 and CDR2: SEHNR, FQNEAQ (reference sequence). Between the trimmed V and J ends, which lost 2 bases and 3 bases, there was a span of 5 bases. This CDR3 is CASSLFVYEQYF. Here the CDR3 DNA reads TGTGCCAGCAGCTTATTCGTCTACGAGCAGTACTTC.

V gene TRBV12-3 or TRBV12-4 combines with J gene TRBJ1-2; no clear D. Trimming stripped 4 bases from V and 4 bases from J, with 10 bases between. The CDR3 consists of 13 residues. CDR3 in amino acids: CASSYGEGYGYTF. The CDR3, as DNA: TGTGCCAGCAGTTACGGCGAGGGCTATGGCTACACCTTC.

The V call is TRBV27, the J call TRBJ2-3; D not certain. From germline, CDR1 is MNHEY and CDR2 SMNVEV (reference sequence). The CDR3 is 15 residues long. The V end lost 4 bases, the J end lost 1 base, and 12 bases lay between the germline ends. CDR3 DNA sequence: TGTGCCAGCAGTTCCTCCACGGTTGGCACAGATACGCAGTATTTT. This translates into CASSSSTVGTDTQYF.

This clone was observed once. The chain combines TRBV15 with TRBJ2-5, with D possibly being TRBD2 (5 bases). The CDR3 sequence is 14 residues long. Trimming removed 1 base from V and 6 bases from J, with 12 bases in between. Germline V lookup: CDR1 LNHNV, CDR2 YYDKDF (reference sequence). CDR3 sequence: CATSRGGLGKTQYF. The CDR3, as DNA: TGTGCCACCAGCAGAGGCGGACTCGGGAAGACCCAGTACTTC.

CDR3 protein: CASSDGQRSYLLEQYF. The CDR3 DNA reads TGTGCCAGCAGTGACGGGCAGCGGAGCTACTTACTCGAGCAGTACTTC. The V and J genes are TRBV6-4 and TRBJ2-7; weak D call: TRBD2 (5 bases). CDR3 length: 16 residues. V gave up 2 bases and J gave up 6 bases, with 20 bases separating them. Per the germline V gene, CDR1 is MRHNA and CDR2 is SNTAGT.

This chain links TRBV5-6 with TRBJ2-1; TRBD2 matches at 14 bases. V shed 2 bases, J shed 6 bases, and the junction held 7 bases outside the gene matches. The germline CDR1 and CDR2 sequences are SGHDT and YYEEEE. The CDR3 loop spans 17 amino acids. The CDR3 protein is CASSLAPGLAGVNEQFF. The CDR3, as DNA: TGTGCCAGCAGCTTAGCACCGGGACTAGCGGGAGTCAATGAGCAGTTCTTC.

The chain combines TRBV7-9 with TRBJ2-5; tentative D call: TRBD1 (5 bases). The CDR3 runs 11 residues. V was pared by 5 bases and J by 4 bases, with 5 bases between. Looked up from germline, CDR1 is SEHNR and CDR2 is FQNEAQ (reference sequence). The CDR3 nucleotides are TGTGCCAGCAGCCAGGGAGAGACCCAGTACTTC. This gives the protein CASSQGETQYF.

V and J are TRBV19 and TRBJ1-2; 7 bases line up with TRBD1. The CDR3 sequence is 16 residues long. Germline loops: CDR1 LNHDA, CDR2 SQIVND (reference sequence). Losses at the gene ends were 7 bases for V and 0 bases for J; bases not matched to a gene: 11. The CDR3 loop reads CASTNLKDRTNYGYTF. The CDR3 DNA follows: TGTGCCAGTACTAATCTGAAGGACAGGACTAACTATGGCTACACCTTC.

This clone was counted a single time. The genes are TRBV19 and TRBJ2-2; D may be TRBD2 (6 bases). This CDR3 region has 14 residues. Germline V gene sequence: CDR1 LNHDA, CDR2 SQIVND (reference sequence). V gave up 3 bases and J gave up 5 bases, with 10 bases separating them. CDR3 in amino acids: CASSINAGTGELFF. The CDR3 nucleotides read TGTGCCAGTAGTATTAATGCGGGGACCGGGGAGCTGTTTTTT.

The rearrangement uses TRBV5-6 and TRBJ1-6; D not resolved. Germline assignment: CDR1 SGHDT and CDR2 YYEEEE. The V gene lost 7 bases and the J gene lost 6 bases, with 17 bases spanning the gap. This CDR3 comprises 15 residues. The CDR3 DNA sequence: TGTGCCAGCGTACGTAGAGAGTGGAGTAATTCACCCCTCCACTTT. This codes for CASVRREWSNSPLHF.

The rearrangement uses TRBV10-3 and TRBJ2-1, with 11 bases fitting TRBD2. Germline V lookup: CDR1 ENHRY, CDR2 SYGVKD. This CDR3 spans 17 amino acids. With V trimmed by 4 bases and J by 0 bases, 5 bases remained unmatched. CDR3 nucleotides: TGTGCCATCAGTGCCCCAACTAGCGGGAGCTCCTACAATGAGCAGTTCTTC. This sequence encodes CAISAPTSGSSYNEQFF.

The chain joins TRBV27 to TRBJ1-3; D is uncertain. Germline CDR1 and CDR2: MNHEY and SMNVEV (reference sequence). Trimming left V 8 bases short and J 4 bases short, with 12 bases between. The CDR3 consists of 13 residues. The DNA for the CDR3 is TGTGCCAGCGCGGGGTTTGGCGGAAACACCATATATTTT. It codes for CASAGFGGNTIYF.

The CDR3: CASMRGRQYEQYF. For the CDR3, the DNA is TGTGCCAGCATGCGGGGAAGGCAATACGAGCAGTACTTC. The J gene is TRBJ2-7, the V gene TRBV11-2, with D tentatively TRBD2 (6 bases). Trimming removed 7 bases at V and 4 bases at J, with 14 bases between. The CDR3 spans 13 residues. CDR1 is SGHAT, CDR2 FQNNGV, per germline.

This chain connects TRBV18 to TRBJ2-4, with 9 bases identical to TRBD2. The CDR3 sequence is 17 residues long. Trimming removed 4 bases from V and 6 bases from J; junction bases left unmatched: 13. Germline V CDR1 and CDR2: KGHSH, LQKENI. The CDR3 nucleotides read TGTGCCAGCTCACGATTTGGGTTAGCGGGAGAGGTAAACATTCAGTACTTC. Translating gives CASSRFGLAGEVNIQYF.

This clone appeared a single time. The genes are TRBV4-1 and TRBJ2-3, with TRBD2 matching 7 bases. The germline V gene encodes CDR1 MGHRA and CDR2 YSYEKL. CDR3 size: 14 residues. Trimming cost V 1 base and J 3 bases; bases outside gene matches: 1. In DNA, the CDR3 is TGCGCCAGCAGCCAAGTGGGGGGGACAGATACGCAGTATTTT. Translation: CASSQVGGTDTQYF.